The 27 T cell receptor beta chains below come from one sample, sequenced in a study of blood T cell repertoires in COVID-19. TCRdb's table, derived via immunoSEQ multiplex PCR, lists solely in-frame clones and lacks some. The table includes 70,000 to 100,000 clones, roughly 88% detected once. The specimen sequenced was peripheral blood. The source is a woman older than 75 with acute or convalescent COVID-19.

This rearrangement joins TRBV7-2 to TRBJ2-3; a possible D gene is TRBD2 (5 bases). The CDR3 has 14 residues. Germline CDR1 is SGHTA and CDR2 is FQGNSA. V lost 4 bases, J lost 3 bases, and 11 bases lay in between. CDR3 nucleotides: TGTGCCAGCAGCTCCAACCGGGGTACAGATACGCAGTATTTT. Translation: CASSSNRGTDTQYF. Drawing the rest from reference TRBV7-2 and TRBJ2-3, the complete variable domain is GAGVSQSPSNKVTEKGKDVELRCDPISGHTALYWYRQSLGQGLEFLIYFQGNSAPDKSGLPSDRFSAERTGGSVSTLTIQRTQQEDSAVYLCASSSNRGTDTQYFGPGTRLTVL.

This clone was found a few times. The genes are TRBV19 and TRBJ1-2; a possible D gene is TRBD1 (6 bases). Trimming removed 1 base at V and 3 bases at J, with 12 bases between. The CDR3 length is 15 residues. Looked up from germline, CDR1 is LNHDA and CDR2 is SQIVND (reference sequence). The CDR3 sequence: CASSIGLDRYYGYTF. The CDR3 region has the DNA TGTGCCAGTAGTATAGGCCTGGACAGATACTATGGCTACACCTTC.

The V and J genes are TRBV9 and TRBJ1-4; weak D call: TRBD1 (5 bases). The germline V and J ends were trimmed by 2 bases and 4 bases, with 9 bases remaining between them. Germline CDR1 is SGDLS and CDR2 is YYNGEE. CDR3 length equals 14 residues. CDR3: CASSVDSFNEKLFF. CDR3 DNA: TGTGCCAGCAGCGTTGACAGCTTTAATGAAAAACTGTTTTTT.

The chain joins TRBV5-4 to TRBJ2-5, with TRBD2 matching 10 bases. The V segment lost 2 bases and the J segment 0 bases; nucleotides outside the gene matches: 4. The CDR3 has 16 amino acids. Per the germline V gene, CDR1 is SGHNT and CDR2 is YYREEE (reference sequence). Here the CDR3 reads CASSFTSGANQETQYF. In DNA form, the CDR3 reads TGTGCCAGCAGCTTTACTAGCGGGGCGAACCAAGAGACCCAGTACTTC.

J is TRBJ2-1 and V is TRBV7-9; 9 bases are a match to TRBD2. This CDR3 has 17 residues. The germline V gene encodes CDR1 SEHNR and CDR2 FQNEAQ (reference sequence). V was pared by 1 base and J by 7 bases, with 11 bases of the junction left unmatched. This CDR3 reads CASSLGMGLAHGNEQFF. CDR3 coding DNA: TGTGCCAGCAGCTTAGGAATGGGACTAGCTCATGGTAATGAGCAGTTCTTC.

CDR3: CAGGYGQGHEQYF. CDR3 in DNA: TGTGCCGGGGGCTACGGACAGGGCCACGAGCAGTACTTC. The genes are TRBV28 and TRBJ2-7, with 8 nucleotides matching TRBD1. V shed 11 bases and J 5 bases; nucleotides not matched to a gene: 11. Germline assignment: CDR1 MDHEN and CDR2 SYDVKM. The CDR3 is made up of 13 amino acids.

V gene TRBV4-3 combines with J gene TRBJ1-4, with 9 bases that match TRBD1. The CDR3 extends over 16 amino acids. Germline lookup yields CDR1 LGHNA and CDR2 YSLEER. With 3 bases clipped from V and 5 bases from J, the junction kept 7 bases outside the gene matches. The CDR3 DNA follows: TGCGCCAGCAGCCAGCTCACAGGGGGCTTAAATGAAAAACTGTTTTTT. This codes for CASSQLTGGLNEKLFF.

This clone was picked up a small number of times. V gene TRBV15 combines with J gene TRBJ2-1, with 7 bases matching TRBD1. With V trimmed by 4 bases and J by 3 bases, 3 bases remained unmatched. The CDR3 loop spans 14 amino acids. Germline-derived CDR1 and CDR2 are LNHNV and YYDKDF (reference sequence). CDR3 nucleotide sequence: TGTGCCACCAGCACCGGACAGGACTACAATGAGCAGTTCTTC. Protein product: CATSTGQDYNEQFF. Drawing the rest from reference TRBV15 and TRBJ2-1, the complete variable domain is DAMVIQNPRYQVTQFGKPVTLSCSQTLNHNVMYWYQQKSSQAPKLLFHYYDKDFNNEADTPDNFQSRRPNTSFCFLDIRSPGLGDTAMYLCATSTGQDYNEQFFGPGTRLTVL.

This clone was observed a single time. This sequence joins TRBV10-3 and TRBJ1-1; D is undetermined. Germline V gene lookup returns CDR1 ENHRY and CDR2 SYGVKD. This CDR3 comprises 15 residues. Trimming cost V 3 bases and J 0 bases, with 11 bases left between them. The CDR3 DNA sequence: TGTGCCATCAGTGAAGTTGGCTCCATGAACACTGAAGCTTTCTTT. Translation: CAISEVGSMNTEAFF.

This chain uses TRBV7-2 with TRBJ1-6, with no clear D. V was pared by 5 bases and J by 10 bases, with 12 bases between. The CDR3 spans 13 residues. Germline CDR1 is SGHTA and CDR2 is FQGNSA. CDR3 amino acids: CASSQQKTSPLHF. In DNA, the CDR3 is TGTGCCAGCAGCCAACAAAAGACATCACCCCTCCACTTT.

The rearrangement links TRBV5-1 to TRBJ2-3, with 8 nucleotides matching TRBD2. Germline V gene data show CDR1 as SGHRS and CDR2 as YFSETQ. The CDR3 is made up of 15 amino acids. V shed 1 base and J 2 bases; nucleotides not matched to a gene: 3. DNA of the CDR3: TGCGCCAGCAGCTTGAACGGGAGGGCCACAGATACGCAGTATTTT. This sequence encodes CASSLNGRATDTQYF.

The chain has TRBV5-1 and TRBJ2-7; the match to TRBD2 covers 11 bases. Per the germline V gene, CDR1 is SGHRS and CDR2 is YFSETQ. The CDR3 consists of 15 residues. Trimming cost V 2 bases and J 4 bases; bases outside gene matches: 5. CDR3 DNA sequence: TGCGCCAGCAGCTTTCCCCTAGCGGGGGGTTACGAGCAGTACTTC. As protein: CASSFPLAGGYEQYF. Drawing the rest from reference TRBV5-1 and TRBJ2-7, the complete variable domain is KAGVTQTPRYLIKTRGQQVTLSCSPISGHRSVSWYQQTPGQGLQFLFEYFSETQRNKGNFPGRFSGRQFSNSRSEMNVSTLELGDSALYLCASSFPLAGGYEQYFGPGTRLTVT.

The chain combines TRBV7-9 with TRBJ2-5; weak D call: TRBD2 (5 bases). V lost 5 bases and J 5 bases, leaving 12 bases between the germline ends. CDR1 is SEHNR and CDR2 is FQNEAQ in the germline V gene (reference sequence). The CDR3 length is 13 residues. Written as DNA, the CDR3 is TGTGCCAGCAGCCCCGGGAATTTGGAGACCCAGTACTTC. Translation: CASSPGNLETQYF.

The V call is TRBV11-2, the J call TRBJ1-1; the D gene is possibly TRBD1 (5 bases). V lost 8 bases to trimming and J lost 2 bases, with 15 bases between them. The CDR3 has 14 amino acids. Germline loops: CDR1 SGHAT, CDR2 FQNNGV. The CDR3 is CASYGGGLNTEAFF. The CDR3 DNA follows: TGTGCCAGCTACGGGGGGGGACTTAACACTGAAGCTTTCTTT.

J is TRBJ2-1 and V is TRBV15; weak D call: TRBD1 (6 bases). V was cut by 0 bases and J by 10 bases, with 16 bases left in between. Germline V gives CDR1 LNHNV, CDR2 YYDKDF (reference sequence). CDR3 length: 15 residues. The CDR3 loop reads CATSRDGLQGREQFF. In nucleotides, the CDR3 is TGTGCCACCAGCAGAGATGGGCTACAGGGACGGGAGCAGTTCTTC.

This clone was observed a single time. This rearrangement joins TRBV3-1 (or the pseudogene TRBV3-2) to TRBJ2-3; the match to TRBD2 covers 13 bases. Unmatched junction bases numbered 1, after V lost 4 bases and J lost 3 bases. Germline V gene data show CDR1 as LGHDT and CDR2 as YNNKEL (reference sequence). The CDR3 contains 15 residues. CDR3 region: CASSLGLAGTDTQYF. The CDR3 bases are TGTGCCAGCAGCCTGGGACTAGCGGGAACAGATACGCAGTATTTT.

V is TRBV21-1 and J is TRBJ2-1; the D call in the table, TRBD1, was not verified against the DNA. TRBV21-1 is described as a pseudogene. The CDR3 is 16 residues long. The CDR3 DNA sequence: TGTGCCAGCAGCAAAGAAGAGACAGGGGGGTACAATGAGCAGTTCTTC. It yields the protein CASSKEETGGYNEQFF.

This chain uses TRBV28 with TRBJ2-7, with D possibly TRBD1 on 5 matching bases. The CDR3 length is 14 residues. The germline V gene encodes CDR1 MDHEN and CDR2 SYDVKM. Trimming cost V 7 bases and J 3 bases, with 16 bases left between them. In nucleotides, the CDR3 is TGTGCCAGCATCTCGGTAGGGGAAGGCTACGAGCAGTACTTC. Translation gives CASISVGEGYEQYF.

The chain has TRBV28 and TRBJ1-5; 10 nucleotides agree with TRBD1. CDR3 length equals 21 residues. The germline V gene encodes CDR1 MDHEN and CDR2 SYDVKM. J lost 2 bases, V lost 6 bases, and 22 bases had no gene match. CDR3 in DNA: TGTGCCAGCAGCTTTTTCCTCCGAGGCGGACAGGGGGTGTTGGGCAATCAGCCCCAGCATTTT. Translation gives CASSFFLRGGQGVLGNQPQHF. The complete variable domain, with remaining parts taken from reference TRBV28 and TRBJ1-5, reads DVKVTQSSRYLVKRTGEKVFLECVQDMDHENMFWYRQDPGLGLRLIYFSYDVKMKEKGDIPEGYSVSREKKERFSLILESASTNQTSMYLCASSFFLRGGQGVLGNQPQHFGDGTRLSIL.

The genes are TRBV2 and TRBJ1-3; D may be TRBD1 (6 bases). V was cut by 5 bases and J by 2 bases, with 10 bases left in between. Germline V gene sequence: CDR1 SNHLY, CDR2 FYNNEI. The CDR3 contains 14 residues. CDR3 sequence (DNA): TGTGCCAGCAGTACACAGGGTACTGGAAACACCATATATTTT. It yields the protein CASSTQGTGNTIYF.

The rearrangement joins TRBV30 to TRBJ1-4, with unresolved D. Germline V gene lookup returns CDR1 GTSNPN and CDR2 SVGIG (reference sequence). This CDR3 comprises 16 residues. The germline V and J ends were trimmed by 3 bases and 6 bases, with 20 bases remaining between them. The CDR3: CAWSLPLEGWDEKLFF. The DNA of the CDR3 is TGTGCCTGGAGCCTTCCGTTGGAGGGCTGGGATGAAAAACTGTTTTTT.

The chain couples TRBV28 to TRBJ1-6, with TRBD1 as a possible D gene (6 bases). Trimming cost V 1 base and J 6 bases, with 10 bases left between them. Germline CDR1 is MDHEN and CDR2 is SYDVKM. The CDR3 loop spans 15 amino acids. The CDR3: CASSLYRAANSPLHF. CDR3 DNA sequence: TGTGCCAGCAGTTTATACAGGGCGGCTAATTCACCCCTCCACTTT.

This chain links TRBV7-2 with TRBJ2-1; 10 positions match TRBD2. The germline CDR1 and CDR2 sequences are SGHTA and FQGNSA. J gave up 7 bases and V 4 bases, and 7 bases lay outside the gene matches. There are 15 residues in the CDR3. The CDR3 is CASSSRSGGANEQFF. The CDR3 region has the DNA TGTGCCAGCAGCTCCCGGAGCGGGGGGGCAAATGAGCAGTTCTTC.

This sequence joins TRBV30 and TRBJ1-5, with a weak D call TRBD1 (6 bases). The germline CDR1 and CDR2 sequences are GTSNPN and SVGIG (reference sequence). V shed 3 bases and J shed 4 bases, with 10 bases lying between them. The CDR3 contains 13 residues. The DNA of the CDR3 is TGTGCCTGGAGCGTAGGACAGAATCAGCCCCAGCATTTT. Residues: CAWSVGQNQPQHF.

The CDR3 protein is CASSPYGGTSIYF. The CDR3 nucleotides read TGTGCCAGCAGTCCCTACGGAGGAACTTCCATATATTTT. The gene calls are TRBV12-3 or TRBV12-4 and TRBJ1-3; D unclear. The CDR3 covers 13 residues. The V end was cut by 5 bases, the J end by 11 bases, with 16 bases between.

This chain uses TRBV6-5 with TRBJ1-3, with D tentatively TRBD1 (5 bases). Germline CDR1 reads MNHEY; CDR2 reads SVGAGI. Trimming removed 11 bases from V and 0 bases from J, with 14 bases in between. The CDR3 loop spans 14 amino acids. For the CDR3, the DNA is TGTGCCGTTCACGACAGTTACTCTGGAAACACCATATATTTT. This encodes CAVHDSYSGNTIYF.

The V gene is TRBV4-3, the J gene TRBJ1-6, with D uncertain. The V end lost 4 bases, the J end lost 10 bases, and 17 bases lay between the germline ends. The CDR3 consists of 15 residues. From germline, CDR1 is LGHNA and CDR2 YSLEER. The CDR3 DNA reads TGCGCCAGCAGCCCGGCCGAGGGTGCACGCTCACCCCTCCACTTT. It codes for CASSPAEGARSPLHF.